These 18 T cell receptor beta chains were sequenced from one sample in a study of shared clonotypes between healthy human individuals. Measured with immunoSEQ multiplex PCR; TCRdb has only the in-frame clones, and not every one. The sample shows 2 million to 2.5 million clones, approximately 94% of them seen only once. The sample taken for sequencing was naive CD4+ T cells sorted from blood. Subset here: CD45RA+ positively selected. Receptors were obtained from a young man in good health.

Note on this clone: Other DNA sequences within the sample encode an identical CDR3. This CDR3 is CASSYSGGREKLFF. For the CDR3, the DNA is TGTGCCAGCAGTTACTCTGGCGGTAGGGAAAAACTGTTTTTT. The chain joins TRBV6-5 to TRBJ1-4; D remains ambiguous. This CDR3 is built from 14 residues. The V end was cut by 0 bases, the J end by 8 bases, with 10 bases between. Germline lookup yields CDR1 MNHEY and CDR2 SVGAGI.

CDR3 sequence (DNA): TGTGCCAGCAGCTTGGGGACAGGGAGAGAAAAACTGTTTTTT. Protein sequence: CASSLGTGREKLFF. The V call is TRBV5-4, the J call TRBJ1-4; TRBD1 matches 8 bases. V dropped 0 bases and J dropped 8; count of bases not matched to a gene: 3. The CDR3 sequence is 14 residues long. CDR1 and CDR2 (germline): SGHNT, YYREEE (reference sequence).

The genes are TRBV10-3 and TRBJ1-3; 8 nucleotides match TRBD1. CDR3 length: 15 amino acids. V lost 3 bases and J lost 3; bases outside the gene matches: 4. Germline CDR1 ENHRY, CDR2 SYGVKD. The CDR3 DNA is TGTGCCATCAGTGACAGGGGGCTGGTTGGAAACACCATATATTTT. Amino acids: CAISDRGLVGNTIYF.

The V and J genes are TRBV30 and TRBJ2-2, with a weak D call TRBD1 (5 bases). CDR1 and CDR2 (germline): GTSNPN, SVGIG (reference sequence). The CDR3 totals 17 residues. Trimming left V 0 bases short and J 2 bases short, with 16 bases between. The CDR3 nucleotides are TGTGCCTGGAGTGTAAACGTGCCAGGGCTAAACACCGGGGAGCTGTTTTTT. Its protein product is CAWSVNVPGLNTGELFF.

DNA for the CDR3: TGTGCCAGCAGCGTAGGCCCCCTAGCGGGCAACTACGAGCAGTACTTC. Protein: CASSVGPLAGNYEQYF. The chain combines TRBV9 with TRBJ2-7; 8 nucleotides line up with TRBD2. CDR3 size: 16 residues. V shed 0 bases, J shed 3 bases, and the junction held 8 bases outside the gene matches. Germline loops: CDR1 SGDLS, CDR2 YYNGEE.

J is TRBJ1-2 and V is TRBV7-2; D unclear. The CDR3 contains 13 residues. The germline CDR1 and CDR2 sequences are SGHTA and FQGNSA. V was cut by 5 bases and J by 8 bases, with 15 bases left in between. Here the CDR3 reads CASSPDRFDGYTF. CDR3 coding DNA: TGTGCCAGCAGCCCGGACCGATTTGACGGCTACACCTTC.

The chain combines TRBV5-1 with TRBJ2-7; D not resolved. V was shortened by 1 base and J by 4 bases, with 15 bases between the two germline ends. This CDR3 spans 15 amino acids. The germline gives CDR1 SGHRS, CDR2 YFSETQ. The CDR3 loop is CASSLFARPEYEQYF. CDR3 coding DNA: TGCGCCAGCAGCTTGTTCGCTCGGCCGGAGTACGAGCAGTACTTC.

The V and J genes are TRBV6-1 and TRBJ2-1; weak D call: TRBD2 (6 bases). CDR3 length: 14 amino acids. Germline V gene lookup returns CDR1 MNHNS and CDR2 SASEGT. The ends were cut back, 8 bases at V and 1 base at J, with 12 bases in the middle. DNA for the CDR3: TGTGCCAGCCTGCCCGGGAGATCCTACAATGAGCAGTTCTTC. This translates into CASLPGRSYNEQFF.

This chain uses TRBV5-4 with TRBJ2-5, with a possible D match to TRBD1 (5 bases). V dropped 2 bases and J dropped 7 bases, with 18 bases sitting between them. In germline, CDR1 is SGHNT, CDR2 YYREEE (reference sequence). The length of the CDR3 is 15 residues. CDR3 sequence reads: CASSFGRTTPGTQYF. CDR3 DNA sequence: TGTGCCAGCAGCTTCGGACGGACAACCCCCGGGACCCAGTACTTC.

The rearrangement joins TRBV18 to TRBJ1-1; 8 bases fit TRBD1. The CDR3 has 14 amino acids. V gave up 3 bases and J gave up 6 bases; unmatched junction bases: 6. Germline CDR1 and CDR2: KGHSH and LQKENI. The CDR3 DNA reads as TGTGCCAGCTCACCTACTCAGGGGGCGGCTGAAGCTTTCTTT. This sequence encodes CASSPTQGAAEAFF.

For the CDR3, the DNA is TGTGCCAGCACCCGACAGGGGGCCGGGGGCTACACCTTC. Translation gives CASTRQGAGGYTF. This rearrangement joins TRBV2 to TRBJ1-2; 10 positions agree with TRBD1. The CDR3 spans 13 residues. J was trimmed by 8 bases and V by 7 bases; bases with no gene match: 7. Germline loops: CDR1 SNHLY, CDR2 FYNNEI.

This chain links TRBV29-1 with TRBJ1-1; the match to TRBD1 covers 8 bases. Per the germline V gene, CDR1 is SQVTM and CDR2 is ANQGSEA. J was trimmed by 5 bases and V by 5 bases; bases with no gene match: 7. CDR3 length equals 13 residues. This chain's CDR3 is CSVTQGAGTEAFF. DNA for the CDR3: TGCAGCGTTACGCAGGGGGCGGGTACTGAAGCTTTCTTT.

The chain carries TRBV2 and TRBJ2-2; D gene unclear. There are 15 residues in the CDR3. Germline V CDR1 and CDR2: SNHLY, FYNNEI. Between the trimmed V and J ends, which lost 2 bases and 1 base, there was a span of 8 bases. The CDR3 sequence: CASSEQLVNTGELFF. CDR3 DNA sequence: TGTGCCAGCAGTGAACAGCTGGTGAACACCGGGGAGCTGTTTTTT.

This sequence joins TRBV2 and TRBJ2-3, with D possibly matching TRBD2 (6 bases). V lost 4 bases and J lost 1, with 12 bases in between. The CDR3 loop spans 15 amino acids. Germline V lookup: CDR1 SNHLY, CDR2 FYNNEI. CDR3 nucleotide sequence: TGTGCCAGCAGTGGGGGAGCGGGCCGCACAGATACGCAGTATTTT. Translating gives CASSGGAGRTDTQYF.

The chain joins TRBV18 to TRBJ2-7; D perhaps matches TRBD2 (6 bases). The germline gives CDR1 KGHSH, CDR2 LQKENI. V lost 1 base to trimming and J lost 1 base, with 11 bases between them. The CDR3 runs to 15 residues. In DNA form, the CDR3 reads TGTGCCAGCTCACCACAGGGAGGTCGATCCTACGAGCAGTACTTC. It codes for CASSPQGGRSYEQYF.

The chain combines TRBV7-9 with TRBJ1-1; D remains ambiguous. Germline lookup yields CDR1 SEHNR and CDR2 FQNEAQ (reference sequence). The CDR3 sequence is 18 residues long. Trimming shortened V by 4 bases and J by 4 bases, and 25 bases separated the two germline ends. CDR3 region: CASSSSWAGDTLITEAFF. The CDR3 DNA reads TGTGCCAGCAGCTCCTCCTGGGCAGGCGACACCTTGATCACTGAAGCTTTCTTT.

This clone was observed a single time. The V call is TRBV10-1, the J call TRBJ2-3; D is unresolved. The CDR3 consists of 16 residues. V shed 0 bases and J shed 2 bases, with 12 bases lying between them. CDR1 is WNHNN and CDR2 is SYGVQD in the germline V gene (reference sequence). This CDR3 is CASSESTGSPTDTQYF. The CDR3 nucleotides are TGCGCCAGCAGTGAGTCGACGGGCAGCCCCACAGATACGCAGTATTTT.

In its sample, this clone was seen once. This chain links TRBV19 with TRBJ1-4, with D hard to call. V was clipped by 5 bases and J by 7 bases, with 11 bases between them. The CDR3 spans 13 residues. Germline lookup yields CDR1 LNHDA and CDR2 SQIVND (reference sequence). Here the CDR3 reads CASSLNWGEKLFF. The DNA of the CDR3 is TGTGCCAGTAGTCTGAATTGGGGTGAAAAACTGTTTTTT.